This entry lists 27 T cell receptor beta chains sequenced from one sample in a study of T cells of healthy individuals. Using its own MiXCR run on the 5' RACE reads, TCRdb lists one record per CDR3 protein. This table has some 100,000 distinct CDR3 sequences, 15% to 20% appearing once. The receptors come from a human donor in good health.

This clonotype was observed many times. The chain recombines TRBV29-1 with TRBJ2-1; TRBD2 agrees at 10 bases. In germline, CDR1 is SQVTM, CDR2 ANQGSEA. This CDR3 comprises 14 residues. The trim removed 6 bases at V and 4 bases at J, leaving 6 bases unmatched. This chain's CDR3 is CSVGTSGAYNEQFF. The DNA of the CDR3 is TGCAGCGTGGGTACTAGCGGGGCTTACAATGAGCAGTTCTTC.

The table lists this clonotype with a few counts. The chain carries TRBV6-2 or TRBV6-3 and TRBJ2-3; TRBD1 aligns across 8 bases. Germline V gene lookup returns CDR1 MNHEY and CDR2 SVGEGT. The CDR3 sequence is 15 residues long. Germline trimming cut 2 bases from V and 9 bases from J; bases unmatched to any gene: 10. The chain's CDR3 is CASSYGGQATETQYF. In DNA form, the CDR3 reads TGTGCCAGCAGTTACGGGGGACAGGCCACGGAAACGCAGTATTTT.

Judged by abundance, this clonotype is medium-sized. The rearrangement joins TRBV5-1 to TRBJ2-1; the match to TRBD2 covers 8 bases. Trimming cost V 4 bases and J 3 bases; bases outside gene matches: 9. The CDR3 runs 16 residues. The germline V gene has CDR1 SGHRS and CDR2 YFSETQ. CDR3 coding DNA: TGCGCCAGCAGCCTCCACGGTAGCGGGAACTACAATGAGCAGTTCTTC. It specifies CASSLHGSGNYNEQFF.

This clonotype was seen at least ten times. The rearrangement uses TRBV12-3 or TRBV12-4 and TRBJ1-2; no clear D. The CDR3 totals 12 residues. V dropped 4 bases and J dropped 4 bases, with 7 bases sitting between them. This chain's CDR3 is CASSSIPYGYTF. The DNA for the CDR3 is TGTGCCAGCAGTTCTATTCCCTATGGCTACACCTTC.

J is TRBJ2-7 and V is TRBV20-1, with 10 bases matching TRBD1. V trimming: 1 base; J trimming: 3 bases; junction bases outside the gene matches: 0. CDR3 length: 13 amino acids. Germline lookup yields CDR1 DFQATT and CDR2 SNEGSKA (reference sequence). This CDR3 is CSARGTGGYEQYF. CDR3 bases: TGCAGTGCTAGAGGGACAGGGGGCTACGAGCAGTACTTC.

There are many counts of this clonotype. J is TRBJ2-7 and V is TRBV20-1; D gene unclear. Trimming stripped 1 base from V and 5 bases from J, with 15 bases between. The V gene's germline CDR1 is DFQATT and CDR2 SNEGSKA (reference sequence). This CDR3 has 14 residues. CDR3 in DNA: TGCAGTGCTAGAGTTGCCGAGATCGACCACGAGCAGTACTTC. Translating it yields CSARVAEIDHEQYF.

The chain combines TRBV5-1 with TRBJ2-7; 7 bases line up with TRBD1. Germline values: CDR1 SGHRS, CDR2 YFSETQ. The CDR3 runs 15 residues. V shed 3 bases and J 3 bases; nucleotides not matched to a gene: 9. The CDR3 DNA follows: TGCGCCAGCAGCTACAATCGACAGGGACACTACGAGCAGTACTTC. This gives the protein CASSYNRQGHYEQYF.

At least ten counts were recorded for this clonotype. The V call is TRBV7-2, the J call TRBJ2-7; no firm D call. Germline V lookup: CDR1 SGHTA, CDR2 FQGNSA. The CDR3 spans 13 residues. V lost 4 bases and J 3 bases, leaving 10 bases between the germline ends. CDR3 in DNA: TGTGCCAGCAGCTCAAACTCCTACTACGAGCAGTACTTC. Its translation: CASSSNSYYEQYF.

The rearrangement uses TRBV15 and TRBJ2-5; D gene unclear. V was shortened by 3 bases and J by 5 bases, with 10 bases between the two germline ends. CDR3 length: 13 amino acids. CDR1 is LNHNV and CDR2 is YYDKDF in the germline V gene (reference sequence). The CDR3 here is CATSRIKWETQYF. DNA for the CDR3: TGTGCCACCAGCAGGATTAAGTGGGAGACCCAGTACTTC.

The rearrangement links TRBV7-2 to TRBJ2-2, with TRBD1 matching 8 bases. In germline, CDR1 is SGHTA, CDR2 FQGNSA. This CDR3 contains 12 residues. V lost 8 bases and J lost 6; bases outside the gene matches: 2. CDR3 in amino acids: CASGTGAGELFF. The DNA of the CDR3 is TGTGCCAGCGGGACAGGAGCCGGGGAGCTGTTTTTT.

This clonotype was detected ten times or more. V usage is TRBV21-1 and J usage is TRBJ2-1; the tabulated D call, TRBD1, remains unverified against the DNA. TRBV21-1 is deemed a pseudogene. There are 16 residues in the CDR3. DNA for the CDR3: TGTGCCAGCAGCAAAGCCCGGACAGGGTTCGTCAATGAGCAGTTCTTC. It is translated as CASSKARTGFVNEQFF.

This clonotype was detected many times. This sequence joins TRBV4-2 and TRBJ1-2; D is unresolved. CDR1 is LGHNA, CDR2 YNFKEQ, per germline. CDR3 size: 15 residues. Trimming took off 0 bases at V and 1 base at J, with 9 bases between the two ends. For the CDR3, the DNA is TGTGCCAGCAGCCAAGAGTCAGGCTATAACTATGGCTACACCTTC. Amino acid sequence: CASSQESGYNYGYTF.

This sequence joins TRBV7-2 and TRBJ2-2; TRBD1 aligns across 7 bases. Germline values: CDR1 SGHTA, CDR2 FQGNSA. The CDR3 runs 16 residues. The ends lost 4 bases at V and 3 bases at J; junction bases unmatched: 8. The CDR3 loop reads CASSSTQGSYTGELFF. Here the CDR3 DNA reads TGTGCCAGCAGCTCAACACAGGGGTCGTACACCGGGGAGCTGTTTTTT.

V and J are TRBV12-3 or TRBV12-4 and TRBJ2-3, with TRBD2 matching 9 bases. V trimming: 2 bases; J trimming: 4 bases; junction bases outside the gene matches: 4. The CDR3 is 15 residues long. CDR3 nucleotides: TGTGCCAGCAGTTTAAATAGCGGGAGTGCAGATACGCAGTATTTT. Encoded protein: CASSLNSGSADTQYF.

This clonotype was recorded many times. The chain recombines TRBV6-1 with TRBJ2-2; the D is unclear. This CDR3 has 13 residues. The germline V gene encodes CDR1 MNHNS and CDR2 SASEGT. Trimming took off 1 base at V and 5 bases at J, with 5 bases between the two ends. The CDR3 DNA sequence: TGTGCCAGCAGTGAAGTAGAGACCGGGGAGCTGTTTTTT. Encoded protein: CASSEVETGELFF.

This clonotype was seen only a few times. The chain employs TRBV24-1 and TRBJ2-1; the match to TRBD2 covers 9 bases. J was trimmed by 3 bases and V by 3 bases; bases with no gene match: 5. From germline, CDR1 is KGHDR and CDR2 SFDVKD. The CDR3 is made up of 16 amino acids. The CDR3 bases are TGTGCCACCAGTGATCCCCTAGCGGGGAACTACAATGAGCAGTTCTTC. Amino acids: CATSDPLAGNYNEQFF.

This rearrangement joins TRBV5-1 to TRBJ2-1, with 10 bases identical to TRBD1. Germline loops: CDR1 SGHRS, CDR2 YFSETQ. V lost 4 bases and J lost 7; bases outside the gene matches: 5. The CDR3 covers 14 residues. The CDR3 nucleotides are TGCGCCAGCAGCATCCGGGACAGGGGTAATGAGCAGTTCTTC. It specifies CASSIRDRGNEQFF. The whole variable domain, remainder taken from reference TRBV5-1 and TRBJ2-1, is KAGVTQTPRYLIKTRGQQVTLSCSPISGHRSVSWYQQTPGQGLQFLFEYFSETQRNKGNFPGRFSGRQFSNSRSEMNVSTLELGDSALYLCASSIRDRGNEQFFGPGTRLTVL.

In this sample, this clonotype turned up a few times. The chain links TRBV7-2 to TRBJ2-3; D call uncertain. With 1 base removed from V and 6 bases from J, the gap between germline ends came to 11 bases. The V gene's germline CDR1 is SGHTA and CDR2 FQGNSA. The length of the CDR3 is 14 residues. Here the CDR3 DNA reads TGTGCCAGCAGCTTAGTCGGTGGGCCGGATACGCAGTATTTT. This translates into CASSLVGGPDTQYF.

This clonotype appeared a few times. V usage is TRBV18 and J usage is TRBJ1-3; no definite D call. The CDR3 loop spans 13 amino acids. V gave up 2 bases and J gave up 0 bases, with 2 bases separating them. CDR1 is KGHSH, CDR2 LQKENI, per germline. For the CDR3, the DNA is TGTGCCAGCTCACCAGACTCTGGAAACACCATATATTTT. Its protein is CASSPDSGNTIYF.

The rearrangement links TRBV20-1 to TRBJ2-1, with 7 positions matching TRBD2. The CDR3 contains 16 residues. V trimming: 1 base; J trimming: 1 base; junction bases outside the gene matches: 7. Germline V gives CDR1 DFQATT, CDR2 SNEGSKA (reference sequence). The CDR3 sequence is CSARAVGRGSYNEQFF. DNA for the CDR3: TGCAGTGCTAGAGCGGTGGGGCGGGGGTCCTACAATGAGCAGTTCTTC.

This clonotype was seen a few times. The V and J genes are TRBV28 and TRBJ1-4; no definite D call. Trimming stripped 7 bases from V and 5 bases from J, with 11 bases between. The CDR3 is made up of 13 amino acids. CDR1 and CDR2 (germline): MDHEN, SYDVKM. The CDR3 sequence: CASKRERNEKLFF. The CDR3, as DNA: TGTGCCAGCAAAAGGGAGAGGAATGAAAAACTGTTTTTT.

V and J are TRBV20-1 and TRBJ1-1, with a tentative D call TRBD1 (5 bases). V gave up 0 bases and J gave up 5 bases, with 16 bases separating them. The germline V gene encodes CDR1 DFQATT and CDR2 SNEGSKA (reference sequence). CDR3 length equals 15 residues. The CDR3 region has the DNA TGCAGTGCTAGAGATCAGGCCGGGGGTCAAACTGAAGCTTTCTTT. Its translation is CSARDQAGGQTEAFF.

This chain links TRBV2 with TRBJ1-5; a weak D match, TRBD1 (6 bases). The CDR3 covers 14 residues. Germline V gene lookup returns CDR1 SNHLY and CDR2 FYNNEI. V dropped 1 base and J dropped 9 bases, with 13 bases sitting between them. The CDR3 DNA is TGTGCCAGCAGTGAAGGACAGGCTCAAAGGCCCCAGCATTTT. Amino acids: CASSEGQAQRPQHF. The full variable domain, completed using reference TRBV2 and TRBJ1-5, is EPEVTQTPSHQVTQMGQEVILRCVPISNHLYFYWYRQILGQKVEFLVSFYNNEISEKSEIFDDQFSVERPDGSNFTLKIRSTKLEDSAMYFCASSEGQAQRPQHFGDGTRLSIL.

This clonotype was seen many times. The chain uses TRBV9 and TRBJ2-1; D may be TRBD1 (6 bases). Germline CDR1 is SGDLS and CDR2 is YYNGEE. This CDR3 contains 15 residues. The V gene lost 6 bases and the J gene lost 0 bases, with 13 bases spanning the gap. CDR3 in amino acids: CASTSGQLSYNEQFF. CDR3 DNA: TGTGCCAGCACCTCAGGACAGCTCTCCTACAATGAGCAGTTCTTC.

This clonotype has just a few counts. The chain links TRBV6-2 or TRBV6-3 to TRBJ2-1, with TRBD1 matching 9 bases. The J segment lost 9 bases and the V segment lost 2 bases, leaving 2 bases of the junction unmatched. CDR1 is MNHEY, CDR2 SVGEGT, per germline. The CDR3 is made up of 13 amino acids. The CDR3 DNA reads TGTGCCAGCAGTTACACAGGGGGCACTGAGCAGTTCTTC. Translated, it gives CASSYTGGTEQFF.

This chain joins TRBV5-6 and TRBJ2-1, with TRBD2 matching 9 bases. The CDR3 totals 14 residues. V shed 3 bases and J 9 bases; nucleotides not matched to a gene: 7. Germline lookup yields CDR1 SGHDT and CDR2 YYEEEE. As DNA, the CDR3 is TGTGCCAGCAGCTCCCCGGGACTAGCCGGTGAGCAGTTCTTC. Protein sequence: CASSSPGLAGEQFF.

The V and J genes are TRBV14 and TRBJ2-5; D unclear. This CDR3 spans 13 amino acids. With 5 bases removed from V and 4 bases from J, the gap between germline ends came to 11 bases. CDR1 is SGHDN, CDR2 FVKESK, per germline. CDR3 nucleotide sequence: TGTGCCAGCAGCTCCGTACCAGGAGAGACCCAGTACTTC. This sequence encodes CASSSVPGETQYF.